This entry features one TCR beta chain sequence. Its target is unknown. This record belongs to a study of T cell responses to AZD1222 COVID-19 vaccine. Assay: immunoSEQ multiplex PCR; the TCRdb copy retains only in-frame clones and omits some. Counted here are about 130,000 clones, 88% occurring once; the ten biggest clones make up more than 5.5%. This CDR3 spans 15 amino acids. Germline V lookup: CDR1 SGHTS, CDR2 YDEGEE. Between the trimmed V and J ends, which lost 1 base and 4 bases, there was a span of 14 bases. The study, taken as a whole, reports: Dominant at 160-218 and 743-854, vaccine-associated CD4 TCRs also spanned spike.

The clonotype comes from an adult who received the AZD1222 COVID-19 vaccine. Sequencing used peripheral blood, obtained 28 days after the second AZD1222 dose. The chain links TRBV5-8 to TRBJ1-1; D possibly corresponds to TRBD1 (6 bases). The CDR3 is CASSLPGVGGTEAFF. The CDR3 DNA is TGTGCCAGCAGCTTGCCCGGCGTAGGGGGCACTGAAGCTTTCTTT.